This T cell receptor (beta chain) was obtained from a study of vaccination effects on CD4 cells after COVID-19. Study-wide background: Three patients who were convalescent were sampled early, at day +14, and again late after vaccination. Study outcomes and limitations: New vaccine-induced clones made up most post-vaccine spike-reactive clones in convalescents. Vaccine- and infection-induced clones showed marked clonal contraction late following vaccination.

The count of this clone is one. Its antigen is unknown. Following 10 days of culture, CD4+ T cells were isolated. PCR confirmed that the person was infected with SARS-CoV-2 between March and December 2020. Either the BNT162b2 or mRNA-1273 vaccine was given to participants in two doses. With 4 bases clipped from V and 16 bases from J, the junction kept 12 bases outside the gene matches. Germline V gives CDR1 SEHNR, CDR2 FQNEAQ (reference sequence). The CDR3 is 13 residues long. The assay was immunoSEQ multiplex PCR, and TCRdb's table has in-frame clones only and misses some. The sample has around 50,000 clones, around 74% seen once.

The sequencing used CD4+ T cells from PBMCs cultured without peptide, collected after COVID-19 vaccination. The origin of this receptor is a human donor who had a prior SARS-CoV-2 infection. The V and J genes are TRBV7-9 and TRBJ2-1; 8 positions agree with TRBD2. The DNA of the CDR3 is TGTGCCAGCAGCTACCAATCGGGGGGGACGGAATTCTTC. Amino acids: CASSYQSGGTEFF.